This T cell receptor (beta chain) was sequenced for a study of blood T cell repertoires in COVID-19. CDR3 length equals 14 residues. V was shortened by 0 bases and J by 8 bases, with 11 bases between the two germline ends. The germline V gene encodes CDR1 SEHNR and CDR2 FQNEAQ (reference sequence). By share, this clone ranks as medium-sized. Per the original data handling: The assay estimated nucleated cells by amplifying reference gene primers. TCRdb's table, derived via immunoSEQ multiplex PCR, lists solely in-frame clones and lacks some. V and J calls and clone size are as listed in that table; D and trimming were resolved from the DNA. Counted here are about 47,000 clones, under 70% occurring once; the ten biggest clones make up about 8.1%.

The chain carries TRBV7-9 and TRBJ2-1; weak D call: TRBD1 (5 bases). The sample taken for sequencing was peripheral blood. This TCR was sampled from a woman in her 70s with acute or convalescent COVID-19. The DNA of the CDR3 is TGTGCCAGCAGCTTAGCGGGGCAATTGGATGAGCAGTTCTTC. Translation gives CASSLAGQLDEQFF.